Sequencing of this T cell receptor (beta chain) was carried out in a study of T cells in Graves' hyperthyroidism and ophthalmopathy. Amplification of TCR beta CDR3 regions used RNA as the template. In the first-round RT-PCR of the TCR CDR3, the HTBI primer set was used. TCRdb recomputed calls from the multiplex PCR reads with MiXCR, one row per CDR3 protein. The table shows approximately 370,000 distinct CDR3 sequences, with about 18% occurring only once. The CDR3 has 15 residues. V lost 4 bases to trimming and J lost 4 bases, with 13 bases between them. Germline loops: CDR1 SNHLY, CDR2 FYNNEI. Each 10 ml fresh peripheral blood draw supplied the PBMCs.

The sample consisted of blood. The clonotype originates from a young woman with Graves' hyperthyroidism that later progressed to Graves' ophthalmopathy. The chain joins TRBV2 to TRBJ2-2, with D possibly TRBD2 on 7 matching bases. CDR3 region: CASSGLGGVTGELFF. CDR3 nucleotides: TGTGCCAGCAGTGGACTAGGGGGGGTCACCGGGGAGCTGTTTTTT.